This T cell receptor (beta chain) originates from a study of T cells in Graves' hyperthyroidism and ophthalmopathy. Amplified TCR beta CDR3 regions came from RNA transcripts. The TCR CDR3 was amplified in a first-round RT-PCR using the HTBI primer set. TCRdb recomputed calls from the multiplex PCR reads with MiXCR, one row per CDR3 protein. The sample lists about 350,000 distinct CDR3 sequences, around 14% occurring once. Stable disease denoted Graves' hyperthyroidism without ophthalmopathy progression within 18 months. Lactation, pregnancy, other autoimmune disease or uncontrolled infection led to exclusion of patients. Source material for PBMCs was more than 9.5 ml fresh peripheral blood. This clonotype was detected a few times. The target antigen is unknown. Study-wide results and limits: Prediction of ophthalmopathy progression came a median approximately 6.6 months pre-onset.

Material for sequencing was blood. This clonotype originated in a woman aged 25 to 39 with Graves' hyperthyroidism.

CDR3 in amino acids: CSGGQGSNQPQHF. Written as DNA, the CDR3 is TGCAGTGGGGGACAGGGGAGCAATCAGCCCCAGCATTTT. This sequence joins TRBV20-1 and TRBJ1-5; 10 nucleotides match TRBD1. This CDR3 is built from 13 residues. After removal of 7 bases from V and 1 base from J, the junction contained 1 base not matched to a gene. CDR1 is DFQATT and CDR2 is SNEGSKA in the germline V gene (reference sequence).